Listed below are T cell receptor beta chains from one sample, sequenced in a study of T cell repertoires in cytomegalovirus infection. Their antigens are not known. A single record per CDR3 protein comes from TCRdb applying MiXCR to the reads. The repertoire holds about 830,000 distinct CDR3 sequences, about 33% seen once, with 9.5% to 15% in the top ten. The source material was cultured CD8+ T cells from PBMCs, sampled from culture after CMV antigen stimulation. These receptors came from a human donor in good health (CMV status not recorded). Some clones in this sample may be carry-over from other donors' samples. The CDR3 runs from the conserved cysteine through the conserved F or W. A D gene is named only where the DNA matches it firmly. Clone sizes are given selectively: once, few, many, or a class where the clone is expanded.

d_gene | j_gene | v_gene | abundance | len | CDR3aa | CDR3nt
- | TRBJ2-1 | TRBV6-6 | few | 15 | CASSYSEGARNEQFF | TGTGCCAGCAGTTACTCGGAGGGGGCGCGTAATGAGCAGTTCTTC
TRBD2 | TRBJ2-1 | TRBV7-6 | many | 15 | CASSFRLADYNEQFF | TGTGCCAGCAGCTTTCGACTAGCAGACTACAATGAGCAGTTCTTC
- | TRBJ2-1 | TRBV9 | - | 17 | CASSVEGHTTSYNEQFF | TGTGCCAGCAGCGTAGAGGGACACACCACGTCCTACAATGAGCAGTTCTTC
TRBD1 | TRBJ1-1 | TRBV2 | - | 15 | CASSERGLYNTEAFF | TGTGCCAGCAGTGAGAGGGGGCTATATAACACTGAAGCTTTCTTT
- | TRBJ1-1 | TRBV6-5 | few | 15 | CASSSPGGTETEAFF | TGTGCCAGCAGTTCACCTGGGGGGACCGAGACTGAAGCTTTCTTT
TRBD1 | TRBJ2-1 | TRBV7-9 | - | 15 | CASSGTGGWYNEQFF | TGTGCCAGCAGCGGAACAGGGGGATGGTACAATGAGCAGTTCTTC
- | TRBJ2-1 | TRBV4-1 | - | 17 | CASSQTDFGGADNEQFF | TGCGCCAGCAGCCAAACGGACTTCGGCGGGGCGGACAATGAGCAGTTCTTC
TRBD1 | TRBJ1-1 | TRBV5-6 | few | 18 | CASSLEQGVGWKNTEAFF | TGTGCCAGCAGCTTGGAACAGGGGGTAGGTTGGAAGAACACTGAAGCTTTCTTT
- | TRBJ2-5 | TRBV5-6 | - | 16 | CASSLDTGIRQETQYF | TGTGCCAGCAGCTTGGATACAGGGATCCGGCAAGAGACCCAGTACTTC
TRBD1 | TRBJ2-6 | TRBV18 | many | 17 | CASSTGQVYSGANVLTF | TGTGCCAGCTCAACAGGACAGGTCTACTCTGGGGCCAACGTCCTGACTTTC
- | TRBJ1-5 | TRBV19 | - | 17 | CASGNYPFYDSNQPQHF | TGTGCCAGTGGGAATTACCCGTTTTATGATAGCAATCAGCCCCAGCATTTT
TRBD1 | TRBJ2-4 | TRBV7-9 | - | 16 | CASSTGTGYFKNIQYF | TGTGCCAGCAGCACCGGGACAGGGTATTTTAAAAACATTCAGTACTTC
- | TRBJ2-5 | TRBV28 | - | 14 | CASSFATGQETQYF | TGTGCCAGCAGTTTCGCAACAGGACAAGAGACCCAGTACTTC
- | TRBJ1-3 | TRBV6-5 | few | 14 | CASSYMGVGNTIYF | TGTGCCAGCAGTTACATGGGGGTTGGAAACACCATATATTTT
- | TRBJ1-2 | TRBV27 | - | 11 | CASKGGGGYTF | TGTGCCAGCAAGGGGGGGGGCGGCTACACCTTC
- | TRBJ1-3 | TRBV11-3 | few | 19 | CASSFPAPDRCYSGNTIYF | TGTGCCAGCAGCTTCCCAGCACCCGACAGGTGCTACTCTGGAAACACCATATATTTT
- | TRBJ1-2 | TRBV6-1 | - | 14 | CASSPRPGGNGYTF | TGTGCCAGCAGTCCTAGACCGGGAGGGAATGGCTACACCTTC